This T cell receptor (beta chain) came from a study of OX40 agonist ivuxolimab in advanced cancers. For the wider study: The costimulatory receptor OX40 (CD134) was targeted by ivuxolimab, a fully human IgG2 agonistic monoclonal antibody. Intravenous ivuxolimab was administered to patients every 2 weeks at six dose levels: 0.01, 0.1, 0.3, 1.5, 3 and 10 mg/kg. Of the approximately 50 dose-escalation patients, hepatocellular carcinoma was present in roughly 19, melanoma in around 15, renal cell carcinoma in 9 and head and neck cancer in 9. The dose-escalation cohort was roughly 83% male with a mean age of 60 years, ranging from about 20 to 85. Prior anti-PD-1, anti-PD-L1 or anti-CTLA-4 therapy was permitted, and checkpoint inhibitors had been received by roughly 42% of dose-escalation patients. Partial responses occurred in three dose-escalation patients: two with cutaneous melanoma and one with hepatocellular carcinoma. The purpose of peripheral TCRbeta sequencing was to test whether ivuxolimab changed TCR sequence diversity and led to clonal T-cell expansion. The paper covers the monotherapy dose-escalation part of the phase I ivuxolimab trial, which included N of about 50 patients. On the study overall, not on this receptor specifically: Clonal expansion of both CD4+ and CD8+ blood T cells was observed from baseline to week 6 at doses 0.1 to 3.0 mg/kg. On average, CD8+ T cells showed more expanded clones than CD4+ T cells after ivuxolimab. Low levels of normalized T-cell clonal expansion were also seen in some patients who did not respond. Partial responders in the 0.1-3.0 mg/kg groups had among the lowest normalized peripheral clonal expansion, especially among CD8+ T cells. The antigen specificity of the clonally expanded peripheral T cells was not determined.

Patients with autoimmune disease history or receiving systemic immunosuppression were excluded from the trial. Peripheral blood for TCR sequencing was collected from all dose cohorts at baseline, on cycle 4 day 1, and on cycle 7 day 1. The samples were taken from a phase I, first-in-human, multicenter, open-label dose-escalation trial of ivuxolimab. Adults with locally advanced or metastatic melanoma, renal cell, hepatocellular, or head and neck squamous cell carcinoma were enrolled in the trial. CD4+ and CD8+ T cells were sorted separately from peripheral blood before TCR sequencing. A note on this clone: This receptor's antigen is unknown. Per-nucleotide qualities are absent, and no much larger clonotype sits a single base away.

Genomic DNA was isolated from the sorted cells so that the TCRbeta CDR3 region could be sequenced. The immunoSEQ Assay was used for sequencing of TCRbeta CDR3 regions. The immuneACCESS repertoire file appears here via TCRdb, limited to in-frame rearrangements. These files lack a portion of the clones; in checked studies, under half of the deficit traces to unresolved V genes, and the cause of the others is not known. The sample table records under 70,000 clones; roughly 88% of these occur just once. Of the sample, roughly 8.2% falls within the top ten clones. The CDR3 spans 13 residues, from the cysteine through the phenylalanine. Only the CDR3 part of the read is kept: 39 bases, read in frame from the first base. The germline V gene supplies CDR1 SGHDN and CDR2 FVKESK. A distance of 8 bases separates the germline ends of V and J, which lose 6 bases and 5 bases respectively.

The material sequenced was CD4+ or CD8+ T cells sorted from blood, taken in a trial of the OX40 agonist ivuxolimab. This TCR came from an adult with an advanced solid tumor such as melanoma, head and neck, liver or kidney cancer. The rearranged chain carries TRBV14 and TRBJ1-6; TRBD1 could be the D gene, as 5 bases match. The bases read TGTGCCAGCAGACAGGTAGATAATTCACCCCTCCACTTT. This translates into CASRQVDNSPLHF.